One sample yielded the 13 T cell receptor beta chains listed below, sequenced in a study of immune heterogeneity within non-small cell lung tumors. Amplifying TCR beta CDR3 involved multiplex PCR carried out with 32 V and 13 J primers. TCRdb reprocessed the multiplex PCR reads with MiXCR, giving one entry per CDR3 protein. The sample has around 20,000 distinct CDR3 sequences; 28% are singletons. With approximately 650 ng used per sample, the template was genomic DNA from bulk tumor. Taken during surgery, several biopsies per primary tumor were spaced as far apart as possible within the tumor mass. The cohort was untreated, with newly diagnosed non-small cell lung cancer undergoing curative surgery. Sequences were obtained from lung tumor tissue. The receptors come from a middle-aged man with non-small cell lung cancer.

The chain joins TRBV20-1 to TRBJ1-5; D is perhaps TRBD1 (5 bases). V was pared by 1 base and J by 5 bases, with 12 bases between. The CDR3 is made up of 14 amino acids. The V gene's germline CDR1 is DFQATT and CDR2 SNEGSKA (reference sequence). The CDR3 DNA follows: TGCAGTGCTAGAGCGCGACAGTCAGATCAGCCCCAGCATTTT. This gives the protein CSARARQSDQPQHF.

This clonotype occurred a few times. This CDR3 is CATSDLPTGLAKIDTQYF. The CDR3 DNA follows: TGTGCCACCAGTGATTTGCCCACCGGACTAGCGAAGATAGATACGCAGTATTTT. The chain employs TRBV24-1 and TRBJ2-3; 9 positions agree with TRBD2. The CDR3 is 18 residues long. The V gene's germline CDR1 is KGHDR and CDR2 SFDVKD. V lost 0 bases, J lost 5 bases, and 11 bases stayed unmatched.

Worth noting for this clonotype: One end of the junction is discordant with germline, which a read error may explain. The rearrangement uses TRBV7-7 and TRBJ1-1, with D possibly matching TRBD1 (5 bases). CDR3 length: 13 amino acids. The germline V gene has CDR1 SSHAT and CDR2 FNYEAQ (reference sequence). CDR3 sequence (DNA): TGTGCTAGCAGCCGGGACTGGAACACTGAAACTTTCTTT. As protein: CASSRDWNTETFF.

The CDR3 is CARSSGFATEAFF. The CDR3 nucleotides are TGTGCCAGAAGCTCGGGGTTTGCCACTGAAGCTTTCTTT. The chain links TRBV6-1 to TRBJ1-1; unclear D gene. V was pared by 9 bases and J by 4 bases, with 15 bases between. The CDR3 sequence is 13 residues long. CDR1 is MNHNS and CDR2 is SASEGT in the germline V gene.

This clonotype was observed a few times. A much larger clone sits a single nucleotide away, making a read error possible. CDR3 DNA sequence: TGTGCCAGCAGTTACTGGGGGCCCCACGAGAAGTACTTC. This gives the protein CASSYWGPHEKYF. The rearrangement joins TRBV6-2 or TRBV6-3 to TRBJ2-7; tentatively, D is TRBD1 (6 bases). This CDR3 region has 13 residues. The germline V gene encodes CDR1 MNHEY and CDR2 SVGEGT.

This chain links TRBV7-2 with TRBJ2-2; a weak D match, TRBD1 (5 bases). The CDR3 totals 14 residues. V was shortened by 3 bases and J by 8 bases, with 13 bases between the two germline ends. Germline-derived CDR1 and CDR2 are SGHTA and FQGNSA. In nucleotides, the CDR3 is TGTGCCAGCAGCTTCGTAGGACACTCAGGGGAGCTGTTTTTT. Translating it yields CASSFVGHSGELFF.

This clonotype was seen repeatedly, ten times or more. As DNA, the CDR3 is TGTGCCACGGGAGAGAGGGGCACAGATACGCAGTATTTT. It yields the protein CATGERGTDTQYF. This rearrangement joins TRBV6-1 to TRBJ2-3; D is perhaps TRBD2 (6 bases). Per the germline V gene, CDR1 is MNHNS and CDR2 is SASEGT. The CDR3 is made up of 13 amino acids. V was pared by 10 bases and J by 1 base, with 12 bases between.

As for this clonotype: A much more abundant neighbour one base away suggests this may be a read error. This CDR3 reads CASSLGVYQPQHF. The CDR3 region has the DNA TGTGCCAGCAGTCTAGGGGTTTATCAGCCCCAGCATTTT. This rearrangement joins TRBV27 to TRBJ1-5; D might be TRBD1 (5 bases). CDR3 size: 13 residues. V shed 5 bases and J shed 5 bases, with 10 bases lying between them. Germline assignment: CDR1 MNHEY and CDR2 SMNVEV (reference sequence).

This chain connects TRBV29-1 to TRBJ2-1; TRBD2 agrees at 14 bases. V shed 5 bases and J 7 bases; nucleotides not matched to a gene: 4. Germline V gives CDR1 SQVTM, CDR2 ANQGSEA. The CDR3 is 14 amino acids. CDR3 sequence: CSVTRTSGRNEQFF. The CDR3 nucleotides are TGCAGCGTTACTCGGACTAGCGGGAGGAATGAGCAGTTCTTC.

The rearrangement joins TRBV7-2 to TRBJ2-2; 9 bases are shared with TRBD2. Germline CDR1 and CDR2: SGHTA and FQGNSA. The CDR3 extends over 15 amino acids. The ends lost 5 bases at V and 5 bases at J; junction bases unmatched: 6. The chain's CDR3 is CASSPSGVGTGELFF. In nucleotides, the CDR3 is TGTGCCAGCAGCCCTAGCGGGGTGGGGACCGGGGAGCTGTTTTTT.

The chain recombines TRBV5-6 with TRBJ2-7; 11 nucleotides line up with TRBD2. The J segment lost 5 bases and the V segment lost 5 bases, leaving 12 bases of the junction unmatched. Germline V gene sequence: CDR1 SGHDT, CDR2 YYEEEE. CDR3 length: 16 residues. The CDR3 sequence is CASRRGAGTSGNEQYF. CDR3 nucleotide sequence: TGTGCCAGCAGACGCGGGGCCGGGACTAGCGGCAACGAGCAGTACTTC.

The chain is built from TRBV6-5 and TRBJ1-1; no definite D call. The V and J ends lost 3 bases and 6 bases respectively, with 8 bases between them. The CDR3 length is 12 residues. Germline loops: CDR1 MNHEY, CDR2 SVGAGI. In DNA, the CDR3 is TGTGCCAGCAGTTATGGGGTCTCTGAAGCTTTCTTT. Protein sequence: CASSYGVSEAFF.

The genes are TRBV12-3 or TRBV12-4 and TRBJ2-1, with TRBD1 matching 7 bases. The length of the CDR3 is 16 residues. The junction had 9 bases not matched to a gene; V was cut back by 0 bases and J by 7 bases. The CDR3 nucleotides are TGTGCCAGCAGTTTAGCTGGGACAGCCGTAACGAATGAGCAGTTCTTC. The encoded protein is CASSLAGTAVTNEQFF.